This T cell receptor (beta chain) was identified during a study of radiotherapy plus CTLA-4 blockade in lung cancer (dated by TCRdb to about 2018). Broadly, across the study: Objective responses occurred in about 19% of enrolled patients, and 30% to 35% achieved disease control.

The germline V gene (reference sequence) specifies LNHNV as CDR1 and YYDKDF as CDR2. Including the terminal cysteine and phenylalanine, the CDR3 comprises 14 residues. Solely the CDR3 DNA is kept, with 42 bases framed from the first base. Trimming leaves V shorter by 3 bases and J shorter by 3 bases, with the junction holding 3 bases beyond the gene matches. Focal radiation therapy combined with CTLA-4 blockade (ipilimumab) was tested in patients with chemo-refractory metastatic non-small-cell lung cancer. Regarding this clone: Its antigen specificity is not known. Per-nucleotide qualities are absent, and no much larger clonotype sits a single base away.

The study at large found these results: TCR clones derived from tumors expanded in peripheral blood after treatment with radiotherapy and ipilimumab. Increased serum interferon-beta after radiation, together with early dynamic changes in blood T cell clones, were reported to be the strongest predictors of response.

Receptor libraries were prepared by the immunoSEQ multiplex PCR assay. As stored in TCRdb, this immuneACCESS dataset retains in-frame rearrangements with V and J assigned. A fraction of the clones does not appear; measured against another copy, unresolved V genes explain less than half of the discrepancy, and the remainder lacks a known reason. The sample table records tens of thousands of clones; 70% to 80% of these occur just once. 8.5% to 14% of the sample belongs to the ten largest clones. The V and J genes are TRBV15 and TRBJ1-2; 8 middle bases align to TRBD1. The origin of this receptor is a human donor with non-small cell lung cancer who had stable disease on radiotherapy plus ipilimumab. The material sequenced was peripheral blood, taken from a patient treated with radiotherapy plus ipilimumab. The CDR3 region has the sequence CATSRGGQDYGYTF. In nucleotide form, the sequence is TGTGCCACCAGCAGGGGGGGACAGGACTATGGCTACACCTTC.